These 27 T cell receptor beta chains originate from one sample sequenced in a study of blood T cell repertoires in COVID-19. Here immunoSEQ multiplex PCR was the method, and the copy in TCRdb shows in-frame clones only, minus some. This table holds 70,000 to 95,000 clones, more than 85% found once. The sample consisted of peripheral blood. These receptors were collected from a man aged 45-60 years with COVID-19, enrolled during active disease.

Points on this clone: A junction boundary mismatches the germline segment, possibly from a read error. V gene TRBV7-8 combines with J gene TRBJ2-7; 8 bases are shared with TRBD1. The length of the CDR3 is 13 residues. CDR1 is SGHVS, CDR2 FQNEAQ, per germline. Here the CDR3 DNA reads TGTGCCAGCAGCCGCGGACAGGGCCAGCACGTTCACTTC. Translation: CASSRGQGQHVHF.

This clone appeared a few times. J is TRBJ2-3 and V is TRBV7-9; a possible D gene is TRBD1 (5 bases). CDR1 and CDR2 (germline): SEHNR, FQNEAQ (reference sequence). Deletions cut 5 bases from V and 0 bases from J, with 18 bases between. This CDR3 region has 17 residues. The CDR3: CASSPNKGLLSTDTQYF. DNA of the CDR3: TGTGCCAGCAGCCCTAATAAGGGGCTCCTGAGCACAGATACGCAGTATTTT. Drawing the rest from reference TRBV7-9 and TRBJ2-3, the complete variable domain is DTGVSQNPRHKITKRGQNVTFRCDPISEHNRLYWYRQTLGQGPEFLTYFQNEAQLEKSRLLSDRFSAERPKGSFSTLEIQRTEQGDSAMYLCASSPNKGLLSTDTQYFGPGTRLTVL.

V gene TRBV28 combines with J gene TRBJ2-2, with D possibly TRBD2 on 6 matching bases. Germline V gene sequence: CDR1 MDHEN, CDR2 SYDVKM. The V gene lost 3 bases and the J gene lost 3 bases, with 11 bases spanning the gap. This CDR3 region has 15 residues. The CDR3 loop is CASSFRRAHTGELFF. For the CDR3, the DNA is TGTGCCAGCAGTTTTAGGAGGGCCCACACCGGGGAGCTGTTTTTT. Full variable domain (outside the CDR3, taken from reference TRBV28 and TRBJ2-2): DVKVTQSSRYLVKRTGEKVFLECVQDMDHENMFWYRQDPGLGLRLIYFSYDVKMKEKGDIPEGYSVSREKKERFSLILESASTNQTSMYLCASSFRRAHTGELFFGEGSRLTVL.

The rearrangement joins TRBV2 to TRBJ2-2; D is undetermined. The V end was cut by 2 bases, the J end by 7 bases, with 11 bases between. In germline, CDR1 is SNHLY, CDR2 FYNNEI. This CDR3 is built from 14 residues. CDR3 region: CASSEIRVSGELFF. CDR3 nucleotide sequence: TGTGCCAGCAGTGAAATCCGGGTCAGCGGGGAGCTGTTTTTT. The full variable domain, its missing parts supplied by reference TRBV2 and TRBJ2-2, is EPEVTQTPSHQVTQMGQEVILRCVPISNHLYFYWYRQILGQKVEFLVSFYNNEISEKSEIFDDQFSVERPDGSNFTLKIRSTKLEDSAMYFCASSEIRVSGELFFGEGSRLTVL.

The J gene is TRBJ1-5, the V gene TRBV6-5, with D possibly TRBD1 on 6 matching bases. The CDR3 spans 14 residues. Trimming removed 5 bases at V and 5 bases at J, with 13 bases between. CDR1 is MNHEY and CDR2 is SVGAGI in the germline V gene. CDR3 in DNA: TGTGCCAGCAGTATCGACAGGTATCATCAGCCCCAGCATTTT. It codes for CASSIDRYHQPQHF.

The CDR3 DNA follows: TGTGCCAGCAGTGGGGGGAGGACGAGTGAAAAACTGTTTTTT. Its translation: CASSGGRTSEKLFF. The V and J genes are TRBV2 and TRBJ1-4, with a possible D match to TRBD1 (5 bases). The ends were cut back, 4 bases at V and 7 bases at J, with 13 bases in the middle. Per the germline V gene, CDR1 is SNHLY and CDR2 is FYNNEI. The CDR3 length is 14 residues.

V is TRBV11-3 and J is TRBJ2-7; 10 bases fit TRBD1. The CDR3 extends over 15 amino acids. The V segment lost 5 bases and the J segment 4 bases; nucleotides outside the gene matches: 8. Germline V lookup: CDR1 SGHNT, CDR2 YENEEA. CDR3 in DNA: TGTGCCAGCAGCAAGGCCGGGACAGGGGCATACGAGCAGTACTTC. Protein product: CASSKAGTGAYEQYF.

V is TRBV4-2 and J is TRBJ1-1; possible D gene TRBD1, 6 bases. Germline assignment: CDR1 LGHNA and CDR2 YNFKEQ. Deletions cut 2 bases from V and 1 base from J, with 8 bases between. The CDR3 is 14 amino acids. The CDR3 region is CASSQSGENTEAFF. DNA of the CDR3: TGTGCCAGCAGCCAATCAGGGGAGAACACTGAAGCTTTCTTT.

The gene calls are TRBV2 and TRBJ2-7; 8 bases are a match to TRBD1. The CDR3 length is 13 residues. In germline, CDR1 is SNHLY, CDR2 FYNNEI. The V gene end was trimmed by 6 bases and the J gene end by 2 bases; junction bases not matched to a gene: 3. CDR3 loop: CASRGTGTYEQYF. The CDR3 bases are TGTGCCAGCAGGGGGACAGGAACCTACGAGCAGTACTTC.

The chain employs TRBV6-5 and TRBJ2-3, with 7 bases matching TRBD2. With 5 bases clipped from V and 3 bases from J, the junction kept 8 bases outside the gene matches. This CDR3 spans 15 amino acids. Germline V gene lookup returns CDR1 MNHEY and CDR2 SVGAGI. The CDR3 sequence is CASSPSGVGTDTQYF. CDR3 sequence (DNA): TGTGCCAGCAGTCCTAGCGGAGTGGGAACAGATACGCAGTATTTT.

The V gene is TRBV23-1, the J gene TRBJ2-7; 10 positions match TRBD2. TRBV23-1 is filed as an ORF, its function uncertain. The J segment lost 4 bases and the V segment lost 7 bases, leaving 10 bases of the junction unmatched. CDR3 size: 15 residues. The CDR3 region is CASTHPSGSEYEQYV. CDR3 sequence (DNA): TGCGCCAGCACCCACCCTAGCGGGAGTGAGTACGAGCAGTACGTC.

The DNA of the CDR3 is TGTGCCAGCAGCCTAACAGGGAACAATGAGCAGTTCTTC. This gives the protein CASSLTGNNEQFF. The V and J genes are TRBV6-5 and TRBJ2-1; maybe TRBD1 (6 bases). Germline CDR1 is MNHEY and CDR2 is SVGAGI. The CDR3 spans 13 residues. Trimming took off 6 bases at V and 5 bases at J, with 11 bases between the two ends.

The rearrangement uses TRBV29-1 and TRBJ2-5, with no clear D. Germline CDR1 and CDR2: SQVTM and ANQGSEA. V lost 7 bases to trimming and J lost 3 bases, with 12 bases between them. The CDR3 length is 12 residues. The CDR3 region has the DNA TGCAGCGGGGTGCCTGACAAAGAGACCCAGTACTTC. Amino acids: CSGVPDKETQYF.

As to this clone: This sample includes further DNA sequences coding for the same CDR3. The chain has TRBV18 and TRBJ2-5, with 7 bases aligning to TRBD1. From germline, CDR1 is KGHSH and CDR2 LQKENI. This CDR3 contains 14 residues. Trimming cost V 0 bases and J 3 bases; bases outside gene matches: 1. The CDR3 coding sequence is TGTGCCAGCTCACCACCTACAGGGGAAGAGACCCAGTACTTC. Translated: CASSPPTGEETQYF.

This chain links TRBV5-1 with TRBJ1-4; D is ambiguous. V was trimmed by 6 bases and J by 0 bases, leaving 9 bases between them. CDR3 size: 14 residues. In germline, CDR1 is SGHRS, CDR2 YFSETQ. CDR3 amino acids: CASTDTSTNEKLFF. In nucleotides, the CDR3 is TGCGCCAGCACCGACACCTCAACTAATGAAAAACTGTTTTTT.

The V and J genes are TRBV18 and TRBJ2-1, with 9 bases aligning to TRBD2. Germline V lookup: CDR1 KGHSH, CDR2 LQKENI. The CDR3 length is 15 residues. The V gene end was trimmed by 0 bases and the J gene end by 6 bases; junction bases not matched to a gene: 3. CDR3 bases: TGTGCCAGCTCACCACCCGCGGGAGGGGGCAATGAGCAGTTCTTC. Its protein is CASSPPAGGGNEQFF.

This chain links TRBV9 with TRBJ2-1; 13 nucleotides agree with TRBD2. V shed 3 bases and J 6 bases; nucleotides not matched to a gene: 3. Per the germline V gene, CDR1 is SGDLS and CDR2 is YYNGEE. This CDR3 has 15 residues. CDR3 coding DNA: TGTGCCAGCAGCGCCACTAGCGGGAGGGCCAATGAGCAGTTCTTC. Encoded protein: CASSATSGRANEQFF.

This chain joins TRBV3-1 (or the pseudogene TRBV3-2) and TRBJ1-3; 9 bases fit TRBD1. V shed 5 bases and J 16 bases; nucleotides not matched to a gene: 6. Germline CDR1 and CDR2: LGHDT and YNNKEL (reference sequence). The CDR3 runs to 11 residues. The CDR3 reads CASSAGTGFYF. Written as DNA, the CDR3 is TGTGCCAGCAGCGCCGGGACAGGGTTTTATTTT.

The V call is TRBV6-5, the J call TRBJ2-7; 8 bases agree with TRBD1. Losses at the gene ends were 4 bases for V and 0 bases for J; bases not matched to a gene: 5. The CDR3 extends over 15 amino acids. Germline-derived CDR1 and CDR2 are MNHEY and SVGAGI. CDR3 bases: TGTGCCAGCAGTTTGGGACAGGATATCTCCTACGAGCAGTACTTC. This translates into CASSLGQDISYEQYF.

CDR3 amino acids: CASSGGQGQPSGNTIYF. The CDR3 region has the DNA TGTGCCAGCAGCGGCGGACAGGGGCAACCTTCTGGAAACACCATATATTTT. V gene TRBV9 combines with J gene TRBJ1-3, with 9 bases that match TRBD1. J was trimmed by 1 base and V by 3 bases; bases with no gene match: 8. Germline CDR1 reads SGDLS; CDR2 reads YYNGEE. This CDR3 has 17 amino acids.

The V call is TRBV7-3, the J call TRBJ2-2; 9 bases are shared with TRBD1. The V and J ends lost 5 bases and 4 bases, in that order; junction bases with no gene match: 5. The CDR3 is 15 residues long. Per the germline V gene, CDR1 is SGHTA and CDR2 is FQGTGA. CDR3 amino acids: CASSPGTGSTGELFF. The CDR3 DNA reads TGTGCCAGCAGCCCAGGGACAGGGAGCACCGGGGAGCTGTTTTTT.

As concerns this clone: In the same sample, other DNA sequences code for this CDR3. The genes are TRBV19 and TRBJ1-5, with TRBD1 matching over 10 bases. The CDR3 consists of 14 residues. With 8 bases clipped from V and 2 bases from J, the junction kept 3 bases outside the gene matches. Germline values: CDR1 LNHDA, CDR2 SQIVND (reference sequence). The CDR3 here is CASSGTGGNQPQHF. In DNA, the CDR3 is TGTGCCAGTTCCGGGACAGGGGGCAATCAGCCCCAGCATTTT. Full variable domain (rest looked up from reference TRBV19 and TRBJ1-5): DGGITQSPKYLFRKEGQNVTLSCEQNLNHDAMYWYRQDPGQGLRLIYYSQIVNDFQKGDIAEGYSVSREKKESFPLTVTSAQKNPTAFYLCASSGTGGNQPQHFGDGTRLSIL.

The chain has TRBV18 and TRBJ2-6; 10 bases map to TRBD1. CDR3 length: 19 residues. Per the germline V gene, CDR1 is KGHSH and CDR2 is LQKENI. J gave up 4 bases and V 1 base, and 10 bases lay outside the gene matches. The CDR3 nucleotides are TGTGCCAGCTCACCACGGCCCCGACAGGGGGCGGCAGGGGCCAACGTCCTGACTTTC. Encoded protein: CASSPRPRQGAAGANVLTF.

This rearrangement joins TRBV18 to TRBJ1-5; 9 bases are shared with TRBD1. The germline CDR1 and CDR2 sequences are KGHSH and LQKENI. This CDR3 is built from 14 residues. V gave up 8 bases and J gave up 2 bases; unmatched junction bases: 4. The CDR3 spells CASGDREGNQPQHF. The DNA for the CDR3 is TGTGCCAGCGGGGACAGGGAGGGCAATCAGCCCCAGCATTTT.

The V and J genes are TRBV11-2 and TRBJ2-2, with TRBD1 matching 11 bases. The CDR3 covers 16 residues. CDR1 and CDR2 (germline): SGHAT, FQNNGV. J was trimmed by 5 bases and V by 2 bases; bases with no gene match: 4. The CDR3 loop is CASSLIRDRGTGELFF. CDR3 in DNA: TGTGCCAGCAGCTTAATCCGGGACAGGGGGACCGGGGAGCTGTTTTTT.

This CDR3 is CASSLAGQRDNEQFF. In DNA form, the CDR3 reads TGCGCCAGCAGCTTAGCGGGCCAACGGGACAATGAGCAGTTCTTC. The V gene is TRBV5-1, the J gene TRBJ2-1; TRBD2 might be the D (6 bases). The CDR3 length is 15 residues. V lost 2 bases and J 5 bases, leaving 14 bases between the germline ends. CDR1 and CDR2 (germline): SGHRS, YFSETQ.

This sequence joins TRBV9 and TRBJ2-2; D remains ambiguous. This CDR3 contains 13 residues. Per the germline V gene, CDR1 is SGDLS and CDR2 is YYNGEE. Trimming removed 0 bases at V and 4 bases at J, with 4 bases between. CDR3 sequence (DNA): TGTGCCAGCAGCGTAGCAGGCACCGGGGAGCTGTTTTTT. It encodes CASSVAGTGELFF.